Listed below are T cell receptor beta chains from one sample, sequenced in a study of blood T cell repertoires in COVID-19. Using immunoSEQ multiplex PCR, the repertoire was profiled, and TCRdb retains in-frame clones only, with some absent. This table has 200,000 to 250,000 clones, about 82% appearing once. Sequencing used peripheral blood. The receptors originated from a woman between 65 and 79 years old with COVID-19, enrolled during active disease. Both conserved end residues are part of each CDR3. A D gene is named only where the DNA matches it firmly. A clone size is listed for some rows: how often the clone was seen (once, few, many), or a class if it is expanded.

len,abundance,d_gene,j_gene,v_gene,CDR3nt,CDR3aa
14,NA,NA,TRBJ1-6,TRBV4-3,TGCGCCAGCAGTCAGGGGCCAAGTCTTTCACCCCTCCACTTT,CASSQGPSLSPLHF
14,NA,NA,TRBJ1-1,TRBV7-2,TGTGCCAGCAGCTTAGAGTGGCAGGGCACTGAAGCTTTCTTT,CASSLEWQGTEAFF
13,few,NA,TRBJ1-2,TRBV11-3,TGTGCCAGCAGCTCTCCGGGGAACTATGGCTACACCTTC,CASSSPGNYGYTF
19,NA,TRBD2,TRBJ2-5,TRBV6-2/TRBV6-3,TGTGCCAGCAGTTACCTGCCGGCCAGGACTAGCGGGGGGGCAGAGACCCAGTACTTC,CASSYLPARTSGGAETQYF
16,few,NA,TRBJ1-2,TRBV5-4,TGTGCCAGCAGCACACTCGGGGGATTGAGTAACTATGGCTACACCTTC,CASSTLGGLSNYGYTF
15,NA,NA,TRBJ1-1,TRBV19,TGTGCCAGTAGTATAGATAGCGGGGTAAATACTGAAGCTTTCTTT,CASSIDSGVNTEAFF
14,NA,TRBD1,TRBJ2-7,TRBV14,TGTGCCAGCGGACAGGGGGGCCTTCCCTACGAGCAGTACTTC,CASGQGGLPYEQYF
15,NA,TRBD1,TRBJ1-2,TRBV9,TGTGCCAGCAGCCCTACCGGGACAGGGGGCTCTGGCTACACCTTC,CASSPTGTGGSGYTF
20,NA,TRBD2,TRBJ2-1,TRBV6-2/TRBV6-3,TGTGCCAGCAGTTACTCGGCTAGCGGGAGCCCCGGGAGCTCCTACAATGAGCAGTTCTTC,CASSYSASGSPGSSYNEQFF
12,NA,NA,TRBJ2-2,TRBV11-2,TGTGCCAGCAGCCTGTACACCGGGGAGCTGTTTTTT,CASSLYTGELFF
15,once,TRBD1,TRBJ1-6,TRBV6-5,TGTGCCAGCTTGAAACGGGGCAGGGGGAATTCACCCCTCCACTTT,CASLKRGRGNSPLHF
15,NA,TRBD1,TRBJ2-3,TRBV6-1,TGTGCCAGCAGTACAGGACAGGGGGCAACAGATACGCAGTATTTT,CASSTGQGATDTQYF
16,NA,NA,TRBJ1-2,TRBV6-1,TGTGCCAGCAGTGAAGAGGTGGGGGGATTTAGGTATGGCTACACCTTC,CASSEEVGGFRYGYTF
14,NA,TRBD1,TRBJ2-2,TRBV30,TGTGCCTGGAACCAGGGGGCGAACACCGGGGAGCTGTTTTTT,CAWNQGANTGELFF
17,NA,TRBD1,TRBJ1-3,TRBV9,TGTGCCAGCAGCGGCGGACAGGGTTTCTTCTCTGGAAACACCATATATTTT,CASSGGQGFFSGNTIYF
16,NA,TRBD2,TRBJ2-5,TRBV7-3,TGTGCCAGCAGCTTAGGGTCTAGCGGGGTCGGGGAGACCCAGTACTTC,CASSLGSSGVGETQYF
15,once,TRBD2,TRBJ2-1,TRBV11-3,TGTGCCAGCAGCTTAGATCACCTAGCGGGAGGTGAGCAGTTCTTC,CASSLDHLAGGEQFF
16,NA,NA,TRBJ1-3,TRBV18,TGTGCCAGCTCACCACCGCGGCGAGGGATCGGAAACACCATATATTTT,CASSPPRRGIGNTIYF
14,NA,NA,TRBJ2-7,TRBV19,TGTGCCAGTAGTATAGTAAAGGGGGCCTACGAGCAGTACTTC,CASSIVKGAYEQYF
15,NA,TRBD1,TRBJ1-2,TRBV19,TGTGCCAGTAGTATAACAGGGGGCTTTAACTATGGCTACACCTTC,CASSITGGFNYGYTF
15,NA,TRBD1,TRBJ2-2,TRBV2,TGTGCCAGCAGGGCCTACAGGGGGCGTAACGGGGAGCTGTTTTTT,CASRAYRGRNGELFF
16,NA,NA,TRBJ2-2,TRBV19,TGTGCCAGTAGTATTTGGGCCACAGGGAGCACCGGGGAGCTGTTTTTT,CASSIWATGSTGELFF
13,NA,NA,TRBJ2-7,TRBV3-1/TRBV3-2,TGTGCCAGCAGCCCGATCTACAGGGACGCTCAGTACTTC,CASSPIYRDAQYF
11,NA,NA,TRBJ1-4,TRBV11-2,TGTGCCAGCAGCTCTGGCACACAACTGTTTTTT,CASSSGTQLFF
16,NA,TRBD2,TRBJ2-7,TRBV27,TGTGCCAGCAAAGCGCTAGCGGGAACGTCTTACTACGAGCAGTACTTC,CASKALAGTSYYEQYF
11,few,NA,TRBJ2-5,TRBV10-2,TGCGCCATACAGGGTGCGGAGACCCAGTACTTC,CAIQGAETQYF
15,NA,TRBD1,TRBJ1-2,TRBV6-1,TGTGCCAGCAGTGAACCTCGGACAGGGGCGGATGGCTACACCTTC,CASSEPRTGADGYTF
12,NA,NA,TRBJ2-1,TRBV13,TGTGCCAGCAGCTTAAGACAAAATGAGCAGTTCTTC,CASSLRQNEQFF
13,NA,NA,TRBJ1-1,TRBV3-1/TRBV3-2,TGTGCCAGCAGCCAAAGCGACGGGACTGAAGCTTTCTTT,CASSQSDGTEAFF
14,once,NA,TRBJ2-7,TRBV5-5,TGTGCCAGCAGCTTGGCCGAACAGACCTACGAGCAGTACTTC,CASSLAEQTYEQYF
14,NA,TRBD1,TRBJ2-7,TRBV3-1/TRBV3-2,TGTGCCAGCAGCCTTCGGGACAGACCTTACGAGCAGTACTTC,CASSLRDRPYEQYF
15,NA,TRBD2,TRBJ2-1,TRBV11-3,TGTGCCAGCAGCCGGGGGACTAGCGGGACCAATGAGCAGTTCTTC,CASSRGTSGTNEQFF
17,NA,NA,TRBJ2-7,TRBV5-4,TGTGCCAGCAGCTTGGCTAGCCAGGGGTTCCGGTCCTACGAGCAGTACTTC,CASSLASQGFRSYEQYF
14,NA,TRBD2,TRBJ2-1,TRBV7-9,TGTGCCAGTAGGGGGACTAGCGGGAACTATGAGCAGTTCTTC,CASRGTSGNYEQFF
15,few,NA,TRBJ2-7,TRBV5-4,TGTGCCAGCAGCTTGGAGGGCGGGTTCTCCTACGAGCAGTACTTC,CASSLEGGFSYEQYF
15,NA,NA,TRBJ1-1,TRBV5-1,TGCGCCAGCAGCTTGGGTGGGGGGATGGACACTGAAGCTTTCTTT,CASSLGGGMDTEAFF
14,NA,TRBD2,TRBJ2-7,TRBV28,TGTGCCAGCAGTGCAGCGGGATTGTCGTTACAGCAGTACTTC,CASSAAGLSLQQYF
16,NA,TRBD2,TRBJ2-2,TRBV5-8,TGTGCCAGCAGCTTTCCGGGACTAGGAGTCACCGGGGAGCTGTTTTTT,CASSFPGLGVTGELFF
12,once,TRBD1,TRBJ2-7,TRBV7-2,TGTGCCAGCAGCCACCGGGACAGCGAGCAGTACTTC,CASSHRDSEQYF
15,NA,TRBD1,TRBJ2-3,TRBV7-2,TGTGCCAGCAGCGCAGACAGGGTAGGGGCAGATACGCAGTATTTT,CASSADRVGADTQYF
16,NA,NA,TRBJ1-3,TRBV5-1,TGCGCCAGCAGCTTTCAACCGGGACAACCTGGAAACACCATATATTTT,CASSFQPGQPGNTIYF
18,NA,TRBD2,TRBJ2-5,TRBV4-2,TGTGCCAGCAGCCCAGGAACCGGGACTAGCGACCGAAAAGAGACCCAGTACTTC,CASSPGTGTSDRKETQYF
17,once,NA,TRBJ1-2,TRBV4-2,TGTGCCAGCAGCCAAAGACCCCCCGGGCAGGGTGAGGATGGCTACACCTTC,CASSQRPPGQGEDGYTF
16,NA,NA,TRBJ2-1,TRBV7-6,TGTGCCAGCAGCTGGAGAGGCGAAAGCTCCTACAATGAGCAGTTCTTC,CASSWRGESSYNEQFF
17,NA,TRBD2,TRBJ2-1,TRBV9,TGTGCCAGCAGCTTCGGACTAGCGGGGGGGCTGAAAAATGAGCAGTTCTTC,CASSFGLAGGLKNEQFF
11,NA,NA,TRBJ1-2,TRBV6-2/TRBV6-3,TGTGCCAGCAGTTACGGGAACAGGAACGCCTTC,CASSYGNRNAF
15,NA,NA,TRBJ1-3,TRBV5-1,TGCGCCAGCAGCTTGGTACAGGGTGCTGGAAACACCATATATTTT,CASSLVQGAGNTIYF
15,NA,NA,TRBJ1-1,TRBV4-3,TGCGCCAGCAGCCAAGGGAGGGAAAGGTTGACTGAAGCTTTCTTT,CASSQGRERLTEAFF
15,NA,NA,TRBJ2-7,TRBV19,TGTGCCAGTAGTATCGCCGTAGCGGACTCCTACGAGCAGTACTTC,CASSIAVADSYEQYF
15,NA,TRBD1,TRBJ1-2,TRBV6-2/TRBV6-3,TGTGCCAGCAGTTACCGACAGGGGGCCACCTATGGCTACACCTTC,CASSYRQGATYGYTF
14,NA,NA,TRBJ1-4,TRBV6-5,TGTGCCAGCGTTGCGGGGGGCAACCGGGAAAAACTGTTTTTT,CASVAGGNREKLFF
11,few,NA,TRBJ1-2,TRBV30,TGTGCCTGGAGCCTTGGGGCTAGCTACACCTTC,CAWSLGASYTF
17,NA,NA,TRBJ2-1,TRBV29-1,TGCAGCGTTGAAGATCATAAGGGAGCGGAGACCTACAATGAGCAGTTCTTC,CSVEDHKGAETYNEQFF
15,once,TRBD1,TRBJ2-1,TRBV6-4,TGTGCCAGCAGTGAAAGAGGGACAGGGTTCAATGAGCAGTTCTTC,CASSERGTGFNEQFF
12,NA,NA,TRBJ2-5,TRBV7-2,TGTGCCAGCAGCTCCGCAGGCGAGACCCAGTACTTC,CASSSAGETQYF
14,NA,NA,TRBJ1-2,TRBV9,TGTGCCAGCACGCGGGCAGGAGGTGACTATGGCTACACCTTC,CASTRAGGDYGYTF
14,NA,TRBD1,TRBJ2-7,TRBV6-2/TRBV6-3,TGTGCCAGCAACCCCGGACAGGATCCCTACGAGCAGTACTTC,CASNPGQDPYEQYF
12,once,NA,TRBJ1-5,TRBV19,TGTGCCAGTAGTCGGCAGGCCCGGCCCCAGCATTTT,CASSRQARPQHF
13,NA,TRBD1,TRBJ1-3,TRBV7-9,TGTGCCAGCAGCTTGGGACAGGGAAACACCATATATTTT,CASSLGQGNTIYF